The 12 T cell receptor beta chains below were found in one sample sequenced in a study of blood T cell repertoires in COVID-19. Measured with immunoSEQ multiplex PCR; TCRdb has only the in-frame clones, and not every one. The table lists some 350,000 clones, about 90% of them singletons. The sample consisted of peripheral blood. These receptors all stem from a woman younger than 35 who had recovered from COVID-19.

V gene TRBV7-2 combines with J gene TRBJ2-1, with 7 bases that match TRBD2. J lost 3 bases, V lost 0 bases, and 2 bases had no gene match. CDR1 is SGHTA and CDR2 is FQGNSA in the germline V gene. This CDR3 spans 15 amino acids. The CDR3 spells CASSLASGHYNEQFF. The CDR3 bases are TGTGCCAGCAGCTTAGCTAGCGGGCACTACAATGAGCAGTTCTTC.

CDR3 protein: CASRGTGGYEQFF. CDR3 bases: TGTGCCAGCAGGGGGACAGGGGGGTATGAGCAGTTCTTC. The chain carries TRBV6-5 and TRBJ2-1, with 11 bases fitting TRBD1. After removal of 6 bases from V and 8 bases from J, the junction contained 3 bases not matched to a gene. This CDR3 region has 13 residues. CDR1 is MNHEY and CDR2 is SVGAGI in the germline V gene.

The V and J genes are TRBV2 and TRBJ2-5; TRBD2 agrees at 16 bases. This CDR3 spans 17 amino acids. CDR1 is SNHLY and CDR2 is FYNNEI in the germline V gene. V trimming: 5 bases; J trimming: 5 bases; junction bases outside the gene matches: 8. CDR3 bases: TGTGCCAGCAGTTTGGGACTAGCGGGAGGGCGGGAGGAGACCCAGTACTTC. Encoded protein: CASSLGLAGGREETQYF.

This chain connects TRBV19 to TRBJ2-7; the D gene is possibly TRBD1 (5 bases). The CDR3 has 13 residues. Looked up from germline, CDR1 is LNHDA and CDR2 is SQIVND (reference sequence). Trimming left V 9 bases short and J 0 bases short, with 12 bases between. Written as DNA, the CDR3 is TGTGCCAGCCGACAGACCGGCTCCTACGAGCAGTACGTC. Protein sequence: CASRQTGSYEQYV.

This clone showed up just once. This chain links TRBV11-3 with TRBJ2-5; 13 bases are shared with TRBD2. V lost 5 bases, J lost 5 bases, and 17 bases stayed unmatched. The CDR3 is made up of 19 amino acids. The germline gives CDR1 SGHNT, CDR2 YENEEA. The CDR3 here is CASSRLGLAGEGARETQYF. The CDR3 nucleotides read TGTGCCAGCAGCCGACTCGGACTAGCGGGAGAGGGGGCGCGGGAGACCCAGTACTTC.

V usage is TRBV9 and J usage is TRBJ2-3; 8 bases map to TRBD1. Germline CDR1 and CDR2: SGDLS and YYNGEE. J gave up 4 bases and V 6 bases, and 7 bases lay outside the gene matches. This CDR3 contains 14 residues. The CDR3 spells CASNRQGRSDTQYF. CDR3 nucleotides: TGTGCCAGCAACCGACAGGGGAGGTCAGATACGCAGTATTTT.

In DNA form, the CDR3 reads TGTGCCAGCAGCTTATACAGGGGGGTAAGCGAAAAACTGTTTTTT. It is translated as CASSLYRGVSEKLFF. The chain has TRBV7-9 and TRBJ1-4, with 8 bases identical to TRBD1. Germline loops: CDR1 SEHNR, CDR2 FQNEAQ (reference sequence). With V trimmed by 2 bases and J by 8 bases, 7 bases remained unmatched. The CDR3 consists of 15 residues.

The chain links TRBV6-5 to TRBJ1-2; perhaps TRBD1 as D (5 bases). The germline V and J ends were trimmed by 5 bases and 8 bases, with 15 bases remaining between them. Germline CDR1 reads MNHEY; CDR2 reads SVGAGI. The CDR3 is 13 amino acids. CDR3 DNA: TGTGCCAGCAGTACCCCGTGGGGGGTCGGCTACACCTTC. It translates to CASSTPWGVGYTF.

The chain combines TRBV7-9 with TRBJ2-7; 7 positions match TRBD1. The V gene's germline CDR1 is SEHNR and CDR2 FQNEAQ (reference sequence). The CDR3 contains 19 residues. V lost 4 bases to trimming and J lost 0 bases; unmatched junction nucleotides: 18. CDR3 nucleotides: TGTGCCAGCAGCTCCACGACAGGGAAAGGTCCCTCCTCCTCCTACGAGCAGTACGTC. Translating it yields CASSSTTGKGPSSSYEQYV.

The chain links TRBV19 to TRBJ2-1; 7 positions match TRBD2. The CDR3 runs to 17 residues. CDR1 LNHDA and CDR2 SQIVND come from the germline V gene (reference sequence). Trimming took 2 bases from V and 0 from J; bases not matched to a gene: 7. CDR3 sequence reads: CASSIRTGGVSYNEQFF. CDR3 coding DNA: TGTGCCAGTAGTATACGAACGGGAGGAGTCTCCTACAATGAGCAGTTCTTC. The complete variable domain, with remaining parts taken from reference TRBV19 and TRBJ2-1, reads DGGITQSPKYLFRKEGQNVTLSCEQNLNHDAMYWYRQDPGQGLRLIYYSQIVNDFQKGDIAEGYSVSREKKESFPLTVTSAQKNPTAFYLCASSIRTGGVSYNEQFFGPGTRLTVL.

J is TRBJ1-1 and V is TRBV24-1; perhaps TRBD1 as D (5 bases). V lost 3 bases, J lost 3 bases, and 13 bases lay in between. CDR3 length equals 15 residues. Germline-derived CDR1 and CDR2 are KGHDR and SFDVKD. The CDR3 region has the DNA TGTGCCACCAGTGATGTACGGGGGGGTTACACTGAAGCTTTCTTT. Its protein is CATSDVRGGYTEAFF.

The CDR3 loop reads CSVGQFNQPQHF. CDR3 nucleotides: TGCAGCGTTGGGCAGTTCAATCAGCCCCAGCATTTT. The chain employs TRBV29-1 and TRBJ1-5, with D uncertain. The CDR3 totals 12 residues. The V gene lost 4 bases and the J gene lost 3 bases, with 7 bases spanning the gap. Germline V gives CDR1 SQVTM, CDR2 ANQGSEA.